This TCR beta chain was profiled in a study of T cells in Graves' hyperthyroidism and ophthalmopathy. General observations from the study: Most thyroid clonotypes expanded above 0.001 appeared in blood too.

This clonotype was counted between two and nine times. The antigen is not known. The V segment lost 5 bases and the J segment 0 bases; nucleotides outside the gene matches: 5. Germline V gene sequence: CDR1 DFQATT, CDR2 SNEGSKA (reference sequence). The CDR3 extends over 15 amino acids. Amplified TCR beta CDR3 regions derived from RNA transcripts. The HTBI set primed first-round TCR CDR3 RT-PCR. Each CDR3 protein gets one entry after TCRdb re-called the multiplex PCR reads with MiXCR. The data show about 700,000 distinct CDR3 sequences, roughly 15% seen once. Each patient was aged 18 to 65 and had newly diagnosed hyperthyroidism of under 2 months' duration. The study left out patients who had uncontrolled infection, other autoimmune disease, pregnancy or lactation.

V usage is TRBV20-1 and J usage is TRBJ2-2, with TRBD2 matching 8 bases. Sequencing was performed on blood. The source of this sequence is a young woman with Graves' hyperthyroidism. The CDR3 DNA follows: TGCAGTGCTCGTCTAGCGGGTGCGAACACCGGGGAGCTGTTTTTT. It encodes CSARLAGANTGELFF.